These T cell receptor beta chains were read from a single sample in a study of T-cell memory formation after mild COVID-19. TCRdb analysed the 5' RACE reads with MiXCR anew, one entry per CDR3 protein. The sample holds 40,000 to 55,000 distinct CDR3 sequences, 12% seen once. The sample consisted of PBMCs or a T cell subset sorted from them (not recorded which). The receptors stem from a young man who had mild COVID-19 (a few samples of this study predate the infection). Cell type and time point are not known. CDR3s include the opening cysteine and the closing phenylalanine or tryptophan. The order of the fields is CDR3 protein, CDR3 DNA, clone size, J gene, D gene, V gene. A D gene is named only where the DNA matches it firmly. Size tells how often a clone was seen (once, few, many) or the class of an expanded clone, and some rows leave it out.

cdr3_aa: CASTGQSGANVLTF; cdr3_nt: TGCGCCAGCACGGGACAATCTGGGGCCAACGTCCTGACTTTC; clone_size: .; j_call: TRBJ2-6; d_call: .; v_call: TRBV5-1
cdr3_aa: CASSLAGEGGSPLHF; cdr3_nt: TGTGCCAGCTCACTGGCAGGGGAGGGAGGGTCACCCCTCCACTTT; clone_size: .; j_call: TRBJ1-6; d_call: .; v_call: TRBV18
cdr3_aa: CASSSRGTAGRSYTF; cdr3_nt: TGTGCCAGCAGTTCCCGGGGGACGGCGGGAAGGAGCTACACCTTC; clone_size: many; j_call: TRBJ1-2; d_call: .; v_call: TRBV6-5
cdr3_aa: CASSSGGTGNTEAFF; cdr3_nt: TGTGCCAGCAGTTCCGGCGGGACAGGGAACACTGAAGCTTTCTTT; clone_size: few; j_call: TRBJ1-1; d_call: TRBD1; v_call: TRBV27
cdr3_aa: CSAGTGYEQYF; cdr3_nt: TGCAGTGCTGGGACGGGCTACGAGCAGTACTTC; clone_size: many; j_call: TRBJ2-7; d_call: .; v_call: TRBV20-1
cdr3_aa: CASSPDMGNSPLHF; cdr3_nt: TGTGCCAGCAGTCCCGATATGGGGAATTCACCCCTCCACTTT; clone_size: .; j_call: TRBJ1-6; d_call: .; v_call: TRBV28
cdr3_aa: CASSLSTDRELFF; cdr3_nt: TGTGCTAGCAGCTTATCTACGGACCGGGAGCTGTTTTTT; clone_size: .; j_call: TRBJ2-2; d_call: .; v_call: TRBV7-7
cdr3_aa: CSAREAGVPTDTQYF; cdr3_nt: TGCAGTGCTAGAGAGGCGGGGGTCCCCACAGATACGCAGTATTTT; clone_size: few; j_call: TRBJ2-3; d_call: TRBD2; v_call: TRBV20-1
cdr3_aa: CASSLALGGGRAEAFF; cdr3_nt: TGTGCCAGCAGTTTAGCGCTTGGGGGAGGTAGGGCTGAAGCTTTCTTT; clone_size: .; j_call: TRBJ1-1; d_call: .; v_call: TRBV12-3/TRBV12-4
cdr3_aa: CSARKGPNTDTQYF; cdr3_nt: TGCAGTGCTAGAAAGGGTCCCAACACAGATACGCAGTATTTT; clone_size: .; j_call: TRBJ2-3; d_call: .; v_call: TRBV20-1
cdr3_aa: CASSWAGNTEAFF; cdr3_nt: TGTGCCAGCAGTTGGGCGGGGAACACTGAAGCTTTCTTT; clone_size: few; j_call: TRBJ1-1; d_call: .; v_call: TRBV6-5
cdr3_aa: CASSPHHGITGELFF; cdr3_nt: TGTGCCAGCAGCCCACATCACGGCATAACCGGGGAGCTGTTTTTT; clone_size: few; j_call: TRBJ2-2; d_call: .; v_call: TRBV7-9
cdr3_aa: CSACEPLGEKLFF; cdr3_nt: TGCAGCGCCTGCGAACCTTTGGGTGAAAAACTGTTTTTT; clone_size: many; j_call: TRBJ1-4; d_call: .; v_call: TRBV29-1
cdr3_aa: CASSQTPQGHLSSGNTIYF; cdr3_nt: TGCGCCAGCAGCCAAACACCCCAAGGGCACCTCTCCTCTGGAAACACCATATATTTT; clone_size: .; j_call: TRBJ1-3; d_call: .; v_call: TRBV4-3
cdr3_aa: CASSLVTGADEQYF; cdr3_nt: TGTGCCAGCAGCTTAGTAACGGGGGCTGACGAGCAGTACTTC; clone_size: few; j_call: TRBJ2-7; d_call: .; v_call: TRBV7-2
cdr3_aa: CASSSFTSGGINEQFF; cdr3_nt: TGTGCCAGCAGTTCGTTCACTAGCGGGGGGATTAATGAGCAGTTCTTC; clone_size: few; j_call: TRBJ2-1; d_call: TRBD2; v_call: TRBV27
cdr3_aa: CASSSDRFNVENYGYTF; cdr3_nt: TGTGCCAGCAGTTCAGACAGGTTTAACGTGGAAAACTATGGCTACACCTTC; clone_size: .; j_call: TRBJ1-2; d_call: .; v_call: TRBV6-5
cdr3_aa: CASSLSRSFTDTQYF; cdr3_nt: TGTGCCAGCAGTCTATCCCGGTCGTTCACAGATACGCAGTATTTT; clone_size: .; j_call: TRBJ2-3; d_call: .; v_call: TRBV12-3/TRBV12-4
cdr3_aa: CASSAGQGQPQHF; cdr3_nt: TGTGCCAGCAGCGCAGGACAGGGTCAGCCCCAGCATTTT; clone_size: many; j_call: TRBJ1-5; d_call: TRBD1; v_call: TRBV7-2
cdr3_aa: CASSSRLSGGVTDTQYF; cdr3_nt: TGCGCCAGCAGCTCTCGACTTAGCGGGGGGGTTACAGATACGCAGTATTTT; clone_size: many; j_call: TRBJ2-3; d_call: TRBD2; v_call: TRBV5-1
cdr3_aa: CASSKQEFWDTEAFF; cdr3_nt: TGCGCCAGCAGTAAACAGGAGTTTTGGGACACTGAAGCTTTCTTT; clone_size: .; j_call: TRBJ1-1; d_call: .; v_call: TRBV23-1
cdr3_aa: CASSLAPPGRGGNQPQHF; cdr3_nt: TGTGCCAGCAGCTTAGCCCCGCCGGGCAGGGGAGGCAATCAGCCCCAGCATTTT; clone_size: many; j_call: TRBJ1-5; d_call: .; v_call: TRBV7-9
cdr3_aa: CSAWTGAESSPLHF; cdr3_nt: TGCAGTGCGTGGACAGGGGCCGAGAGTTCACCCCTCCACTTT; clone_size: .; j_call: TRBJ1-6; d_call: TRBD1; v_call: TRBV20-1
cdr3_aa: CACNGLAGYEQYF; cdr3_nt: TGTGCCTGTAACGGACTAGCGGGCTACGAGCAGTACTTC; clone_size: .; j_call: TRBJ2-7; d_call: TRBD2; v_call: TRBV30
cdr3_aa: CASSAGSLGPTDTQYF; cdr3_nt: TGCGCCAGCAGCGCGGGATCTTTGGGGCCCACAGATACGCAGTATTTT; clone_size: .; j_call: TRBJ2-3; d_call: .; v_call: TRBV5-1
cdr3_aa: CASSSILSDTQYF; cdr3_nt: TGTGCCAGCAGCTCCATTTTGTCAGATACGCAGTATTTT; clone_size: many; j_call: TRBJ2-3; d_call: .; v_call: TRBV7-6
cdr3_aa: CATGFSLGGTDTQYF; cdr3_nt: TGTGCCACGGGTTTTTCTTTGGGGGGCACAGATACGCAGTATTTT; clone_size: few; j_call: TRBJ2-3; d_call: .; v_call: TRBV24-1
cdr3_aa: CASSYLRRAPTDTQYF; cdr3_nt: TGTGCCAGCAGTTACCTACGGCGAGCCCCCACAGATACGCAGTATTTT; clone_size: .; j_call: TRBJ2-3; d_call: .; v_call: TRBV6-2/TRBV6-3
cdr3_aa: CASSYQGAWEAFF; cdr3_nt: TGTGCCAGCAGTTACCAGGGGGCTTGGGAAGCTTTCTTT; clone_size: .; j_call: TRBJ1-1; d_call: TRBD1; v_call: TRBV6-6
cdr3_aa: CASSQELIDTGELFF; cdr3_nt: TGCGCCAGCAGCCAAGAATTAATCGACACCGGGGAGCTGTTTTTT; clone_size: .; j_call: TRBJ2-2; d_call: .; v_call: TRBV4-3
cdr3_aa: CASSLAGGITSGANVLTF; cdr3_nt: TGTGCCAGCAGCTTAGCAGGCGGGATTACATCTGGGGCCAACGTCCTGACTTTC; clone_size: medium-sized; j_call: TRBJ2-6; d_call: .; v_call: TRBV7-6
cdr3_aa: CASSTSGVYEQFF; cdr3_nt: TGTGCCAGCAGCACAAGCGGGGTCTATGAGCAGTTCTTC; clone_size: .; j_call: TRBJ2-1; d_call: TRBD2; v_call: TRBV7-2
cdr3_aa: CASRYRAGQETQYF; cdr3_nt: TGTGCCAGCAGGTACCGGGCCGGGCAAGAGACCCAGTACTTC; clone_size: few; j_call: TRBJ2-5; d_call: .; v_call: TRBV6-5
cdr3_aa: CASRGTGRTEAFF; cdr3_nt: TGTGCCAGCAGGGGGACAGGGCGCACTGAAGCTTTCTTT; clone_size: few; j_call: TRBJ1-1; d_call: TRBD1; v_call: TRBV12-3/TRBV12-4
cdr3_aa: CAISEGTENYGYTF; cdr3_nt: TGTGCCATCAGTGAAGGGACAGAGAACTATGGCTACACCTTC; clone_size: few; j_call: TRBJ1-2; d_call: TRBD1; v_call: TRBV10-3
cdr3_aa: CASSQRVPSRDTQYF; cdr3_nt: TGTGCCAGCAGCCAAAGGGTCCCTTCCCGGGATACGCAGTATTTT; clone_size: few; j_call: TRBJ2-3; d_call: .; v_call: TRBV7-8
cdr3_aa: CASTTGDGQETQYF; cdr3_nt: TGTGCCAGCACCACGGGGGACGGCCAAGAGACCCAGTACTTC; clone_size: few; j_call: TRBJ2-5; d_call: .; v_call: TRBV6-2/TRBV6-3
cdr3_aa: CSARDGAGASREKLFF; cdr3_nt: TGCAGTGCTAGAGATGGAGCCGGGGCATCGCGTGAAAAACTGTTTTTT; clone_size: few; j_call: TRBJ1-4; d_call: .; v_call: TRBV20-1
cdr3_aa: CASSLVARYNEQFF; cdr3_nt: TGCGCCAGCAGCTTGGTAGCACGCTACAATGAGCAGTTCTTC; clone_size: many; j_call: TRBJ2-1; d_call: .; v_call: TRBV5-1
cdr3_aa: CASSRTPAGGEDEQYF; cdr3_nt: TGTGCCAGCAGCCGTACGCCTGCCGGGGGGGAAGACGAGCAGTACTTC; clone_size: few; j_call: TRBJ2-7; d_call: TRBD2; v_call: TRBV6-5
cdr3_aa: CASSFQGITGELFF; cdr3_nt: TGTGCCAGCAGTTTCCAGGGTATCACCGGGGAGCTGTTTTTT; clone_size: .; j_call: TRBJ2-2; d_call: .; v_call: TRBV27
cdr3_aa: CSARGSSGTSGGAYTQYF; cdr3_nt: TGCAGTGCTAGAGGGTCCTCCGGGACTAGCGGGGGGGCTTATACGCAGTATTTT; clone_size: few; j_call: TRBJ2-3; d_call: TRBD2; v_call: TRBV20-1